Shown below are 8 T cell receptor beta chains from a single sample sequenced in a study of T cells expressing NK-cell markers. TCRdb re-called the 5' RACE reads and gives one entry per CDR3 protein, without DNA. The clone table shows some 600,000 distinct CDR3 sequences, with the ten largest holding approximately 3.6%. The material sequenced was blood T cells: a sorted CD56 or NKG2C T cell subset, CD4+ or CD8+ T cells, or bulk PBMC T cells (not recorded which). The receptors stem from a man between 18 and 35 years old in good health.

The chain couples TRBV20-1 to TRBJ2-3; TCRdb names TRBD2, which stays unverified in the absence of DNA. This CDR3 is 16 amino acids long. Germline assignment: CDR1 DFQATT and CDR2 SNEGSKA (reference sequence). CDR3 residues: CSASLAGHGSTDTQYF.

CDR3 in amino acids: CATRGGPPDTQYF. V gene TRBV3-1 combines with J gene TRBJ2-3; the TRBD1 assignment by TCRdb is unverifiable without DNA. From germline, CDR1 is LGHDT and CDR2 YNNKEL (reference sequence). The CDR3 runs 13 residues.

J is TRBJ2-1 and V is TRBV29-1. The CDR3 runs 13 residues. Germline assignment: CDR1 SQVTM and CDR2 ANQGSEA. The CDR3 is CSALQSSYNEQFF.

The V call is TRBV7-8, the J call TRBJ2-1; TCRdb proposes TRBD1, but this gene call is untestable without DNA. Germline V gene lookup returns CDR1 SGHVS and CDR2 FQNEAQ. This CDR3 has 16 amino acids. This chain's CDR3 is CASSSSLIGGWNEQFF.

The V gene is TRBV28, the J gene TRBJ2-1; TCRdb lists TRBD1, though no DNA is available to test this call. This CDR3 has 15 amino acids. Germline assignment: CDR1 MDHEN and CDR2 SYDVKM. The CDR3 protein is CASSPGALGYNEQFF.

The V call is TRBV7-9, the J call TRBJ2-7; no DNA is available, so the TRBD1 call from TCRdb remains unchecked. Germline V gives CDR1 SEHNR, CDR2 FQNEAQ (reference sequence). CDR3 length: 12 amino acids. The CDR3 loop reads CASSGGGAEQYF.

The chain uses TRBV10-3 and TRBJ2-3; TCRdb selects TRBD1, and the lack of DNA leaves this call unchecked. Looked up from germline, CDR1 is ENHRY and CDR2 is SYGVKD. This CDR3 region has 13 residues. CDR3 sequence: CAIRPDRADTQYF.

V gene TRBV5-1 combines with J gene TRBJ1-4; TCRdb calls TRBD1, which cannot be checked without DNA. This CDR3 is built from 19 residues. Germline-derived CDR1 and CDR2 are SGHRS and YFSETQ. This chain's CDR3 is CASSAVQRAQGAPNEKLFF.